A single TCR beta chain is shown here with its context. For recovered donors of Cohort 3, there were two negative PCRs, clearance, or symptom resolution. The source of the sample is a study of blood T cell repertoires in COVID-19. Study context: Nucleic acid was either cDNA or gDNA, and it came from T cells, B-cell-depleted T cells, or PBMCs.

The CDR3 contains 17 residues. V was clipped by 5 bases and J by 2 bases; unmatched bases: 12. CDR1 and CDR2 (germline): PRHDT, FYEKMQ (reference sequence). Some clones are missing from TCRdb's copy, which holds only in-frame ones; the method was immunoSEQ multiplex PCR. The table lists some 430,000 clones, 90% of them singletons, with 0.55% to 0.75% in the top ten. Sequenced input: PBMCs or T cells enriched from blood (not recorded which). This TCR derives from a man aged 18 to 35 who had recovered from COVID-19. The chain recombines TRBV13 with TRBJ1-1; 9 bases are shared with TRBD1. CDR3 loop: CASSPLGQDRGNTEAFF. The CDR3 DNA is TGTGCCAGCAGCCCCTTAGGGCAGGACAGGGGAAACACTGAAGCTTTCTTT.